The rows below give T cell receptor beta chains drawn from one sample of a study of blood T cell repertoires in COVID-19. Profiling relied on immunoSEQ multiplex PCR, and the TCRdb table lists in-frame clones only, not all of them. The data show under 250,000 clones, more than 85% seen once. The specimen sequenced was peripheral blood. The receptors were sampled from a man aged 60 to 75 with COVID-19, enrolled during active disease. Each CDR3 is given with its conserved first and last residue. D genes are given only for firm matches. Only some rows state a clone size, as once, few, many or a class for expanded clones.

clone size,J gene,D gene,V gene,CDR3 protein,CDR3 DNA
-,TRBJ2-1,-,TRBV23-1,CASTSSPILYSGGRRYNEQFF,TGCGCCAGCACCTCCTCCCCAATCCTTTACTCTGGCGGGCGACGCTACAATGAGCAGTTCTTC
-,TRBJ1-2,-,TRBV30,CAWNLGHPSGYGYTF,TGTGCCTGGAACCTGGGACATCCCAGCGGTTATGGCTACACCTTC
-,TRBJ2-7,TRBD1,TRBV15,CATGRDRGFYEQYF,TGTGCCACCGGAAGGGACAGGGGATTCTACGAGCAGTACTTC
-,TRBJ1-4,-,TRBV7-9,CASTSSMGHNEKLFF,TGTGCCAGCACCTCCTCTATGGGGCATAATGAAAAACTGTTTTTT
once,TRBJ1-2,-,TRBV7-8,CASSLEAGAGGYTF,TGTGCCAGCAGCTTAGAGGCGGGGGCGGGTGGCTACACCTTC
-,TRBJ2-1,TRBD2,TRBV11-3,CASSSPSVAGGFEQFF,TGTGCCAGCAGCTCGCCGTCCGTTGCGGGGGGCTTTGAGCAGTTCTTC
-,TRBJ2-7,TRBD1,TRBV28,CASSGTGIYEQYF,TGTGCCAGCAGTGGGACAGGGATCTACGAGCAGTACTTC
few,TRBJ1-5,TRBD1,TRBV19,CASSIGGTGGFQPQHF,TGTGCCAGTAGTATCGGCGGGACAGGGGGGTTTCAGCCCCAGCATTTT
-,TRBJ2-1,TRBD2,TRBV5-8,CASSFARLAGDNEQFF,TGTGCCAGCAGCTTCGCCCGACTAGCGGGAGACAATGAGCAGTTCTTC
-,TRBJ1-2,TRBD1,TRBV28,CASGGQEGPYGYTF,TGTGCCAGCGGTGGACAGGAAGGTCCCTATGGCTACACCTTC
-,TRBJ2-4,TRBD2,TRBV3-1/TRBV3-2,CASSPRVAGAMGIQYF,TGTGCCAGCAGCCCCCGTGTAGCGGGGGCCATGGGCATTCAGTACTTC
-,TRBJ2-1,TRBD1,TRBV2,CASSPQGAYNEQFF,TGTGCCAGCAGTCCACAGGGGGCATACAATGAGCAGTTCTTC